This T cell receptor beta chain was obtained from a study of vaccination effects on CD4 cells after COVID-19. The wider study: Post-vaccine specimens arrived a median 72 days past the second dose.

The CDR3 extends over 16 amino acids. V was cut by 0 bases and J by 7 bases, with 18 bases left in between. Germline V gene data show CDR1 as LGHNA and CDR2 as YNFKEQ. Overall study results and limits: Healthy vaccinees showed cross-reactivity with common cold coronaviruses in only 1 of 255 vaccine-induced clones.

Repertoires were generated with immunoSEQ multiplex PCR, while TCRdb's copy carries only in-frame clones and drops some. This table holds over 45,000 clones, roughly two thirds found once. Points on this clone: Its cognate antigen is unknown.

An approximately ten-day culture period preceded the isolation of CD4+ T cells. Vaccination of participants consisted of two doses of either the BNT162b2 or mRNA-1273 vaccine. According to the study, vaccine recipients showed no prior SARS-CoV-2 infection and negative nucleocapsid antibodies. Half the medium was replaced with IL-2 medium on days 3 and 7. This chain uses TRBV4-2 with TRBJ2-5; a possible D gene is TRBD1 (6 bases). The sequence was collected from a human donor who received a COVID-19 vaccine. The sample here was CD4+ T cells from PBMCs cultured without peptide, taken after COVID-19 vaccination. CDR3 sequence: CASSQEVTGSRGTQYF. In DNA form, the CDR3 reads TGTGCCAGCAGCCAAGAAGTCACAGGGAGCAGAGGGACCCAGTACTTC.